The following is a T cell receptor (beta chain) sequence with its context. Its binding antigen is unknown. No much larger clonotype is one base removed from it; base qualities were not supplied. V gives up 6 bases and J gives up 3 bases, and the segment between their germline ends measures 14 bases. The germline V gene specifies ENHRY as CDR1 and SYGVKD as CDR2. From the cysteine through the phenylalanine, the CDR3 covers 14 amino acids. Only the CDR3 DNA stays, 42 bases, in frame from base 1. The entry originates in a study of cytomegalovirus exposure and HLA in healthy donors (dated by TCRdb to about 2017). About the study as a whole: According to a later analysis, the 120 or so validation repertoires were produced on the same platform as the 666 repertoires of the first cohort. The study aimed to test whether signatures of past pathogen exposure could be identified by cataloging public T cell receptors. In addition to the first cohort of 666 subjects, a separate validation cohort of approximately 110 different subjects was used. High-throughput TCR immunosequencing, statistical association of individual TCRs with disease status, and machine learning were combined to predict cytomegalovirus infection status. What the research found in general, with its limitations: Across donors, most TCR sequences were observed very rarely, whereas some public TCRs were present in many individuals. A later analysis had no HLA typing for the validation cohort, so co-occurrence there was scored across all 120 or so repertoires. In a later analysis, TCRs clustered in the first cohort were found to also tend to co-occur in the approximately 120 validation repertoires, with around 94% of cluster scores above 0. In both the original and validation cohorts, the classifier was reported to diagnose cytomegalovirus status with high specificity and sensitivity. It was suggested by the authors that the approach could potentially be generalized to other disease states and immunological phenotypes. In vitro tests confirmed that a few of the cytomegalovirus-associated TCR beta chains recognize cytomegalovirus antigens. In the study, approximately 160 TCR beta chains were listed as associated with cytomegalovirus.

The donors were included in the validation cohort of over a hundred subjects, a group kept apart from the roughly 610-subject first cohort. The library was built by means of the immunoSEQ multiplex PCR assay. The source study handled its data this way. A statistical classification framework was built for diagnosing cytomegalovirus status from the catalog of TCR beta chain sequences. Held by TCRdb, this immuneACCESS table contains in-frame sequences only and omits some clones. Under half of the omission traces to an unresolved V gene where checked; the cause of the rest is unknown. V, J and clone size derive from that table, while D and trimming were established from the DNA sequence. In this sample the table shows 60,000 or so clones, 90% to 95% of which occur a single time. 2.2% of the sample is in the top ten clones.

The V and J genes are TRBV10-3 and TRBJ1-1, and TRBD1 may be the D gene, going by 5 matching bases. The clonotype was recovered from a woman aged 30 to 39 in good health and CMV-seronegative. The specimen was PBMCs. The DNA sequence is as follows: TGTGCCATCAGCGGAACCCCCAGGGACACTGAAGCTTTCTTT. Its coded protein is CAISGTPRDTEAFF.